The rows below give T cell receptor beta chains drawn from one sample of a study of early T cells in non-severe SARS-CoV-2 infection. TCRdb reprocessed the 5' RACE reads with MiXCR, giving one entry per CDR3 protein. The profile shows 30,000 to 40,000 distinct CDR3 sequences, less than 7.5% of them singletons. This specimen consisted of whole blood, obtained at baseline. These receptor sequences come from an adult who was a healthcare worker with PCR-confirmed SARS-CoV-2 infection or an uninfected control (not recorded which). Both conserved end residues are part of each CDR3. The order of the fields is J gene, clone size, V gene, D gene, CDR3 protein, CDR3 DNA. A D gene is named only where the DNA matches it firmly. A row's size may be missing; if present it is once, few, many or a size class.

j_call: TRBJ2-2; clone_size: -; v_call: TRBV6-6; d_call: -; cdr3_aa: CASKTNRPTGELFF; cdr3_nt: TGTGCCAGCAAAACAAATCGGCCCACCGGGGAGCTGTTTTTT
j_call: TRBJ2-1; clone_size: -; v_call: TRBV11-2; d_call: TRBD2; cdr3_aa: CASSWIAGANSYNEQFF; cdr3_nt: TGTGCCAGCAGCTGGATAGCGGGCGCAAACTCCTACAATGAGCAGTTCTTC
j_call: TRBJ1-5; clone_size: many; v_call: TRBV3-1; d_call: -; cdr3_aa: CASSQSGDGQPQHF; cdr3_nt: TGTGCCAGCAGCCAATCCGGGGACGGGCAGCCCCAGCATTTT
j_call: TRBJ2-1; clone_size: -; v_call: TRBV11-2; d_call: -; cdr3_aa: CASSRTTKVREGEQFF; cdr3_nt: TGTGCCAGCAGCCGTACCACAAAGGTCCGCGAGGGTGAGCAGTTCTTC
j_call: TRBJ2-3; clone_size: many; v_call: TRBV30; d_call: TRBD1; cdr3_aa: CAFRQGTDTQYF; cdr3_nt: TGTGCCTTCCGACAGGGTACAGATACGCAGTATTTT
j_call: TRBJ2-1; clone_size: -; v_call: TRBV5-1; d_call: TRBD1; cdr3_aa: CASSLGQGSSYNEQFF; cdr3_nt: TGCGCCAGCAGCTTGGGACAGGGCAGCTCCTACAATGAGCAGTTCTTC
j_call: TRBJ1-6; clone_size: -; v_call: TRBV7-3; d_call: TRBD1; cdr3_aa: CASSVGQGNSPLHF; cdr3_nt: TGTGCCAGCAGCGTCGGACAGGGGAATTCACCCCTCCACTTT
j_call: TRBJ2-7; clone_size: few; v_call: TRBV10-1; d_call: TRBD2; cdr3_aa: CATSPGGAYEQYF; cdr3_nt: TGCGCCACCTCACCTGGGGGGGCCTACGAGCAGTACTTC
j_call: TRBJ1-2; clone_size: -; v_call: TRBV5-1; d_call: -; cdr3_aa: CASSLDSGANYGYTF; cdr3_nt: TGCGCCAGCAGCTTGGATTCGGGCGCGAACTATGGCTACACCTTC
j_call: TRBJ2-2; clone_size: many; v_call: TRBV7-2; d_call: -; cdr3_aa: CASSLASTGELFF; cdr3_nt: TGTGCCAGCAGCTTAGCCTCCACCGGGGAGCTGTTTTTT
j_call: TRBJ2-6; clone_size: few; v_call: TRBV18; d_call: -; cdr3_aa: CVSSPTASGANVLTF; cdr3_nt: TGTGTCAGCTCACCCACAGCTTCTGGGGCCAACGTCCTGACTTTC
j_call: TRBJ2-1; clone_size: many; v_call: TRBV11-2; d_call: -; cdr3_aa: CASSLDQGPYNEQFF; cdr3_nt: TGTGCCAGCAGCTTAGACCAGGGGCCCTACAATGAGCAGTTCTTC
j_call: TRBJ2-3; clone_size: many; v_call: TRBV4-1; d_call: TRBD1; cdr3_aa: CASSQESGTGFLTDTQYF; cdr3_nt: TGCGCCAGCAGCCAAGAGTCCGGGACAGGTTTTTTGACAGATACGCAGTATTTT
j_call: TRBJ2-1; clone_size: many; v_call: TRBV29-1; d_call: -; cdr3_aa: CSVVFRGPQFF; cdr3_nt: TGCAGCGTTGTTTTCCGAGGGCCTCAGTTCTTC
j_call: TRBJ2-5; clone_size: many; v_call: TRBV30; d_call: TRBD2; cdr3_aa: CAWSQKREPETQYF; cdr3_nt: TGTGCCTGGAGTCAGAAGCGGGAACCAGAGACCCAGTACTTC
j_call: TRBJ2-7; clone_size: many; v_call: TRBV28; d_call: TRBD1; cdr3_aa: CASSFRRQGSHEQYF; cdr3_nt: TGTGCCAGCAGTTTCCGGAGACAGGGGTCCCACGAGCAGTACTTC
j_call: TRBJ2-7; clone_size: -; v_call: TRBV10-3; d_call: -; cdr3_aa: CAISPGAYEQYF; cdr3_nt: TGTGCCATCAGTCCAGGGGCCTACGAGCAGTACTTC
j_call: TRBJ2-3; clone_size: many; v_call: TRBV19; d_call: TRBD1; cdr3_aa: CATRDRDTDTQYF; cdr3_nt: TGTGCCACCCGGGACAGGGACACAGATACGCAGTATTTT